Listed here are 31 T cell receptor beta chains from one sample, sequenced in a study of PD-1 blockade in classical Hodgkin lymphoma. The time point is: cycle 4 day 1 (C4D1), after around six weeks of nivolumab. Each and every patient relapsed after autologous stem cell transplantation, and patients got differing brentuximab vedotin exposure. Sequencing used immunoSEQ multiplex PCR; TCRdb keeps in-frame clones, though not all of them. The sample consists of some 18,000 clones, more than 75% of them appearing once. The specimen was peripheral blood mononuclear cells (PBMCs), collected before the fourth cycle of nivolumab. These receptors were obtained from a human donor with classical Hodgkin lymphoma.

The CDR3 reads CASSLGGTGAYEQYV. For the CDR3, the DNA is TGTGCCAGCAGCTTAGGGGGGACAGGGGCCTACGAGCAGTACGTC. This chain uses TRBV7-6 with TRBJ2-7; 10 bases are shared with TRBD1. The CDR3 has 15 residues. V dropped 1 base and J dropped 2; count of bases not matched to a gene: 2. Germline V gene data show CDR1 as SGHVS and CDR2 as FNYEAQ.

Notes on this clone: The sample contains more than one DNA sequence encoding this CDR3. V and J are TRBV18 and TRBJ2-7; weak D call: TRBD1 (6 bases). V lost 5 bases and J lost 4, with 9 bases in between. The germline V gene has CDR1 KGHSH and CDR2 LQKENI. The CDR3 extends over 12 amino acids. CDR3 bases: TGTGCCAGCTCATCACAGGGTTACGAGCAGTACGTC. This sequence encodes CASSSQGYEQYV.

The J gene is TRBJ2-7, the V gene TRBV7-9, with 9 nucleotides matching TRBD2. The CDR3 has 14 residues. The ends lost 11 bases at V and 4 bases at J; junction bases unmatched: 12. Germline CDR1 is SEHNR and CDR2 is FQNEAQ (reference sequence). CDR3 coding DNA: TGTGCCGGGGCGGATAGCGGGAGTAGTTACGAGCAGTACTTC. This gives the protein CAGADSGSSYEQYF.

The chain combines TRBV19 with TRBJ1-2; maybe TRBD1 (5 bases). Between the trimmed V and J ends, which lost 5 bases and 4 bases, there was a span of 14 bases. In germline, CDR1 is LNHDA, CDR2 SQIVND (reference sequence). The CDR3 loop spans 14 amino acids. CDR3 sequence (DNA): TGTGCCAGTAGTTCATTAGGCGGGGGCTATGGCTACACCTTC. Its protein product is CASSSLGGGYGYTF. The full variable domain, in which reference TRBV19 and TRBJ1-2 provide the parts outside the CDR3, is DGGITQSPKYLFRKEGQNVTLSCEQNLNHDAMYWYRQDPGQGLRLIYYSQIVNDFQKGDIAEGYSVSREKKESFPLTVTSAQKNPTAFYLCASSSLGGGYGYTFGSGTRLTVV.

The genes are TRBV7-8 and TRBJ1-1, with 7 bases aligning to TRBD1. The germline CDR1 and CDR2 sequences are SGHVS and FQNEAQ. This CDR3 comprises 14 residues. Unmatched junction bases numbered 5, after V lost 1 base and J lost 6 bases. CDR3 nucleotides: TGTGCCAGCAGCTTAGTACAGGGGAGGGCTGAAGCTTTCTTT. Its translation is CASSLVQGRAEAFF.

With respect to this clone: One end of the junction fails to match germline, which may point to a read error. The rearrangement uses TRBV4-2 and TRBJ2-3, with a possible D match to TRBD2 (5 bases). CDR3 length: 14 residues. Germline values: CDR1 LGHNA, CDR2 YNFKEQ. Here the CDR3 DNA reads TGTGCCAGCAGCAGGGCCGAGGGTTCAGATGCGCAGTATTTT. Translation: CASSRAEGSDAQYF.

The rearrangement joins TRBV7-8 to TRBJ2-3; TRBD1 agrees at 7 bases. Unmatched junction bases numbered 3, after V lost 3 bases and J lost 0 bases. From germline, CDR1 is SGHVS and CDR2 FQNEAQ. The CDR3 spans 15 residues. CDR3 residues: CASSLDRFSTDTQYF. DNA for the CDR3: TGTGCCAGCAGCTTGGACAGGTTCAGCACAGATACGCAGTATTTT.

The chain carries TRBV19 and TRBJ2-2; 11 bases align to TRBD1. The CDR3 extends over 14 amino acids. CDR1 and CDR2 (germline): LNHDA, SQIVND (reference sequence). J was trimmed by 5 bases and V by 11 bases; bases with no gene match: 7. The CDR3 sequence is CASTGTGGTGELFF. The DNA for the CDR3 is TGTGCCTCCACCGGGACAGGGGGAACCGGGGAGCTGTTTTTT.

This chain connects TRBV11-2 to TRBJ2-2; 10 nucleotides align to TRBD1. CDR3 length: 14 amino acids. V was pared by 5 bases and J by 5 bases, with 2 bases of the junction left unmatched. Per germline, CDR1 SGHAT and CDR2 FQNNGV. CDR3 loop: CASSGTGATGELFF. The CDR3 nucleotides are TGTGCCAGCAGCGGGACAGGGGCTACCGGGGAGCTGTTTTTT.

The V and J genes are TRBV15 and TRBJ1-2; no definite D call. Trimming removed 9 bases from V and 2 bases from J, with 13 bases in between. This CDR3 has 13 residues. Germline assignment: CDR1 LNHNV and CDR2 YYDKDF (reference sequence). The CDR3 reads CATSLHANYGYTF. The CDR3 bases are TGTGCCACAAGCCTACATGCAAACTATGGCTACACCTTC.

The rearrangement links TRBV5-6 to TRBJ1-2, with 9 bases matching TRBD1. The CDR3 is made up of 17 amino acids. J was trimmed by 3 bases and V by 3 bases; bases with no gene match: 12. Germline CDR1 reads SGHDT; CDR2 reads YYEEEE. CDR3 sequence (DNA): TGTGCCAGCAGCTCCTCTAAAACAGGGGGCGTGTACTATGGCTACACCTTC. This gives the protein CASSSSKTGGVYYGYTF.

The CDR3: CASSERQGEKLFF. CDR3 DNA sequence: TGTGCCAGCAGTGAGCGGCAGGGCGAAAAACTGTTTTTT. The chain is built from TRBV2 and TRBJ1-4, with TRBD1 as a possible D gene (5 bases). There are 13 residues in the CDR3. Germline V gene data show CDR1 as SNHLY and CDR2 as FYNNEI. V dropped 3 bases and J dropped 8 bases, with 10 bases sitting between them.

J is TRBJ1-2 and V is TRBV19; unclear D gene. Trimming left V 4 bases short and J 2 bases short, with 11 bases between. This CDR3 region has 14 residues. CDR1 is LNHDA and CDR2 is SQIVND in the germline V gene (reference sequence). As DNA, the CDR3 is TGTGCCAGTAGTACCTTAGACGGCAACTATGGCTACACCTTC. It translates to CASSTLDGNYGYTF.

The V gene is TRBV27, the J gene TRBJ1-1; a weak D match, TRBD1 (5 bases). Germline assignment: CDR1 MNHEY and CDR2 SMNVEV (reference sequence). The CDR3 runs to 15 residues. Trimming took 6 bases from V and 1 from J, leaving 15 bases between them. This CDR3 reads CASSTRGSGNTEAFF. The CDR3 DNA is TGTGCCAGCAGCACCCGGGGGTCGGGGAACACTGAAGCTTTCTTT.

The V call is TRBV5-6, the J call TRBJ2-1, with D tentatively TRBD2 (6 bases). CDR1 SGHDT and CDR2 YYEEEE come from the germline V gene. Trimming removed 0 bases from V and 10 bases from J, with 14 bases in between. The CDR3 covers 14 residues. CDR3 amino acids: CASSLVGGVGEQFF. CDR3 in DNA: TGTGCCAGCAGCTTGGTAGGAGGGGTTGGGGAGCAGTTCTTC.

The genes are TRBV5-1 and TRBJ2-5; no reliable D call. V dropped 1 base and J dropped 5 bases, with 6 bases sitting between them. The CDR3 loop spans 12 amino acids. In germline, CDR1 is SGHRS, CDR2 YFSETQ. CDR3 sequence: CASSLPGETQYF. CDR3 coding DNA: TGCGCCAGCAGCTTGCCCGGGGAGACCCAGTACTTC. Together with reference TRBV5-1 and TRBJ2-5, the CDR3 gives the full variable domain: KAGVTQTPRYLIKTRGQQVTLSCSPISGHRSVSWYQQTPGQGLQFLFEYFSETQRNKGNFPGRFSGRQFSNSRSEMNVSTLELGDSALYLCASSLPGETQYFGPGTRLLVL.

The rearrangement joins TRBV5-1 to TRBJ1-6; no definite D call. The CDR3 consists of 12 residues. Germline values: CDR1 SGHRS, CDR2 YFSETQ. The V end was cut by 4 bases, the J end by 12 bases, with 11 bases between. CDR3 coding DNA: TGCGCCAGCAGCGGCGGAGTAGGACCCCTCCACTTT. This translates into CASSGGVGPLHF.

This clone has only a few counts. V gene TRBV9 combines with J gene TRBJ1-1; the D is unclear. Trimming shortened V by 3 bases and J by 4 bases, and 13 bases separated the two germline ends. The germline V gene has CDR1 SGDLS and CDR2 YYNGEE. The CDR3 runs 14 residues. The CDR3 nucleotides read TGTGCCAGCAGCGCCAACTTAGCGAGCACTGAAGCTTTCTTT. This codes for CASSANLASTEAFF.

Within the sample, this clone is medium-sized. This chain links TRBV18 with TRBJ2-2; D unclear. Germline lookup yields CDR1 KGHSH and CDR2 LQKENI. V was pared by 1 base and J by 7 bases, with 10 bases between. The CDR3 has 14 residues. For the CDR3, the DNA is TGTGCCAGCTCACCACGGGATTTCGGCGGGGAGCTGTTTTTT. It codes for CASSPRDFGGELFF.

This clone was observed a single time. This chain connects TRBV7-2 to TRBJ2-7, with 7 bases lining up with TRBD1. The V gene's germline CDR1 is SGHTA and CDR2 FQGNSA. V lost 4 bases, J lost 0 bases, and 6 bases stayed unmatched. The CDR3 has 15 residues. This CDR3 is CASSSPGQISYEQYF. The CDR3 region has the DNA TGTGCCAGCAGCTCACCGGGACAGATCTCCTACGAGCAGTACTTC.

Remarks on this clone: The junction and the germline gene differ at one end; a read error may be behind it. The chain combines TRBV11-2 with TRBJ1-2; no clear D. The CDR3 consists of 14 residues. Germline CDR1 and CDR2: SGHAT and FQNNGV. The CDR3: CTSSLDYGNYGYTF. DNA for the CDR3: TGTACCAGCAGCTTAGATTACGGCAACTATGGCTACACCTTC.

V gene TRBV11-3 combines with J gene TRBJ2-2; a weak D match, TRBD1 (6 bases). The germline V and J ends were trimmed by 2 bases and 0 bases, with 10 bases remaining between them. The germline V gene has CDR1 SGHNT and CDR2 YENEEA. The CDR3 sequence is 16 residues long. DNA of the CDR3: TGTGCCAGCAGCTTAACAGGGACGGCGAACACCGGGGAGCTGTTTTTT. Translating gives CASSLTGTANTGELFF.

V gene TRBV6-6 combines with J gene TRBJ1-6; D is perhaps TRBD1 (6 bases). Germline V gene sequence: CDR1 MNHNY, CDR2 SVGAGI (reference sequence). Trimming shortened V by 5 bases and J by 8 bases, and 13 bases separated the two germline ends. The CDR3 covers 14 residues. The CDR3 region has the DNA TGTGCCAGCAGTGCCCGGGACACCCATTCACCCCTCCACTTT. It codes for CASSARDTHSPLHF.

This chain uses TRBV30 with TRBJ2-5; D may be TRBD1 (6 bases). Germline V lookup: CDR1 GTSNPN, CDR2 SVGIG (reference sequence). V was clipped by 4 bases and J by 2 bases, with 11 bases between them. The CDR3 consists of 13 residues. The CDR3 sequence is CAWKVQGQETQYF. In DNA form, the CDR3 reads TGTGCCTGGAAGGTCCAGGGGCAAGAGACCCAGTACTTC.

CDR3 in DNA: TGCGCCAGCAGCTTGGCTCAGGGGGCTTCGAACACTGAAGCTTTCTTT. Amino acid sequence: CASSLAQGASNTEAFF. The chain combines TRBV5-1 with TRBJ1-1; 8 bases are shared with TRBD1. This CDR3 region has 16 residues. V dropped 0 bases and J dropped 1; count of bases not matched to a gene: 5. In germline, CDR1 is SGHRS, CDR2 YFSETQ.

The chain recombines TRBV9 with TRBJ2-3; D remains unclear. CDR1 SGDLS and CDR2 YYNGEE come from the germline V gene. V was pared by 4 bases and J by 2 bases, with 5 bases between. There are 12 residues in the CDR3. The DNA of the CDR3 is TGTGCCAGCAGCTCACACACAGATACGCAGTATTTT. Its translation: CASSSHTDTQYF.

The chain is built from TRBV5-4 and TRBJ1-2, with 10 bases aligning to TRBD1. J lost 7 bases, V lost 1 base, and 7 bases had no gene match. The germline gives CDR1 SGHNT, CDR2 YYREEE (reference sequence). The CDR3 extends over 15 amino acids. CDR3 sequence (DNA): TGTGCCAGCAGCTTGAAGACAGGGGGCAGGAGTGGCTACACCTTC. It specifies CASSLKTGGRSGYTF. The complete variable domain, with remaining parts taken from reference TRBV5-4 and TRBJ1-2, reads ETGVTQSPTHLIKTRGQQVTLRCSSQSGHNTVSWYQQALGQGPQFIFQYYREEENGRGNFPPRFSGLQFPNYSSELNVNALELDDSALYLCASSLKTGGRSGYTFGSGTRLTVV.

Of note for this clone: It is unclear where the CDR3 begins or ends on the DNA, so no DNA is shown, and the CDR3 is as TCRdb lists it. The rearrangement joins TRBV7-2 to TRBJ2-1; the table's TRBD2 call for D was not verified on the DNA. Germline values: CDR1 SGHTA, CDR2 FQGNSA. A total of 15 residues make up the CDR3, ends included. CDR3 protein: CASSLVGGGAHARFF.

The chain links TRBV10-3 to TRBJ2-3, with D hard to call. The CDR3 contains 14 residues. Trimming shortened V by 4 bases and J by 4 bases, and 12 bases separated the two germline ends. Germline values: CDR1 ENHRY, CDR2 SYGVKD. Here the CDR3 DNA reads TGTGCCATCAGTGGACCAGCCAGTTCAGATACGCAGTATTTT. Its translation: CAISGPASSDTQYF.

This clone was counted a single time. The chain has TRBV9 and TRBJ1-2; D possibly corresponds to TRBD1 (5 bases). The CDR3 runs to 14 residues. Per germline, CDR1 SGDLS and CDR2 YYNGEE. The V gene lost 0 bases and the J gene lost 7 bases, with 13 bases spanning the gap. The CDR3 loop is CASSVEGSGGGYTF. CDR3 nucleotide sequence: TGTGCCAGCAGCGTAGAAGGTTCCGGGGGTGGCTACACCTTC. The entire variable domain, with the rest obtained from reference TRBV9 and TRBJ1-2, is as follows: DSGVTQTPKHLITATGQRVTLRCSPRSGDLSVYWYQQSLDQGLQFLIQYYNGEERAKGNILERFSAQQFPDLHSELNLSSLELGDSALYFCASSVEGSGGGYTFGSGTRLTVV.

The CDR3 nucleotides read TGTGCCAGCACCCCAAGGTCTGCCTATAATTCACCCCTCCACTTT. The encoded protein is CASTPRSAYNSPLHF. This rearrangement joins TRBV6-6 to TRBJ1-6, with unresolved D. CDR1 and CDR2 (germline): MNHNY, SVGAGI (reference sequence). This CDR3 spans 15 amino acids. Trimming left V 7 bases short and J 2 bases short, with 12 bases between.